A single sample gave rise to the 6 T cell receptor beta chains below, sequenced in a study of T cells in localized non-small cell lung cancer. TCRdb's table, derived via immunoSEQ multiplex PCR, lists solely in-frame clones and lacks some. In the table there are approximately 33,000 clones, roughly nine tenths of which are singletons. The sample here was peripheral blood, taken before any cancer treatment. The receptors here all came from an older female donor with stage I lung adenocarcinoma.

The DNA of the CDR3 is TGTGCCAGCGGAGGGACTAGCGGGACCGGGGAGCTGTTTTTT. Protein: CASGGTSGTGELFF. The V call is TRBV7-9, the J call TRBJ2-2; 12 bases fit TRBD2. The germline gives CDR1 SEHNR, CDR2 FQNEAQ (reference sequence). V was pared by 8 bases and J by 5 bases, with 3 bases of the junction left unmatched. The CDR3 length is 14 residues. The complete variable domain, with remaining parts taken from reference TRBV7-9 and TRBJ2-2, reads DTGVSQNPRHKITKRGQNVTFRCDPISEHNRLYWYRQTLGQGPEFLTYFQNEAQLEKSRLLSDRFSAERPKGSFSTLEIQRTEQGDSAMYLCASGGTSGTGELFFGEGSRLTVL.

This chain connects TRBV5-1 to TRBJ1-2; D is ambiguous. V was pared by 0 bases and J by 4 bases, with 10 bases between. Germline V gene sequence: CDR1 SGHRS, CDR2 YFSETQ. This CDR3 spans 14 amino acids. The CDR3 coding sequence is TGCGCCAGCAGCTTGGATCAGTCCGGCTATGGCTACACCTTC. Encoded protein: CASSLDQSGYGYTF.

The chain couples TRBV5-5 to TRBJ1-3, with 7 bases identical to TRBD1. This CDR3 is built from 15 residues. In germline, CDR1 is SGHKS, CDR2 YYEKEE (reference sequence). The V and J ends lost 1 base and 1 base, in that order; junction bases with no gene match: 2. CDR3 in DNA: TGTGCCAGCAGCTTGTTGGGACAGTCTGGAAACACCATATATTTT. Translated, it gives CASSLLGQSGNTIYF.

CDR3 bases: TGTGCCACAATACGACGGGGGAGCACAGATACGCAGTATTTT. This codes for CATIRRGSTDTQYF. This chain connects TRBV6-1 to TRBJ2-3, with TRBD2 as a possible D gene (6 bases). The CDR3 contains 14 residues. Germline V gene data show CDR1 as MNHNS and CDR2 as SASEGT. Trimming took off 10 bases at V and 0 bases at J, with 14 bases between the two ends.

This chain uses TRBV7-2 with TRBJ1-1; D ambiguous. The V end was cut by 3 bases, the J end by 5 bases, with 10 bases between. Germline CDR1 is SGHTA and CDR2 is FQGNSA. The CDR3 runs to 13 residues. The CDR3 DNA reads TGTGCCAGCAGCTTCCAGTCTAAGACTGAAGCTTTCTTT. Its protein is CASSFQSKTEAFF.

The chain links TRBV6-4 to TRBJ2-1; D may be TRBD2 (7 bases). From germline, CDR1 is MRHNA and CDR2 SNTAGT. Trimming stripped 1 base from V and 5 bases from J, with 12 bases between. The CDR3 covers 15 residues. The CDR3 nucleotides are TGTGCCAGCAGTGACTTGGGGGGGCCGAACAATGAGCAGTTCTTC. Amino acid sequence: CASSDLGGPNNEQFF.